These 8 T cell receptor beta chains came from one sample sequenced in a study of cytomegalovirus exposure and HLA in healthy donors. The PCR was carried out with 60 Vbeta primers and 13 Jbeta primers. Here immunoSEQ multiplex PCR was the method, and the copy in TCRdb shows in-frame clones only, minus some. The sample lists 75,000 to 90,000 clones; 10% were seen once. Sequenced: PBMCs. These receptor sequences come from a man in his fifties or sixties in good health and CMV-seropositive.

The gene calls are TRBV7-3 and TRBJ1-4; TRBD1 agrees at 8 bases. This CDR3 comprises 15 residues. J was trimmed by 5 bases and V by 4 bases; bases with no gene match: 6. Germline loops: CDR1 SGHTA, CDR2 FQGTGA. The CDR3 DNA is TGTGCCAGCAGCTCGACAGGGGCCGGGAATGAAAAACTGTTTTTT. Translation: CASSSTGAGNEKLFF.

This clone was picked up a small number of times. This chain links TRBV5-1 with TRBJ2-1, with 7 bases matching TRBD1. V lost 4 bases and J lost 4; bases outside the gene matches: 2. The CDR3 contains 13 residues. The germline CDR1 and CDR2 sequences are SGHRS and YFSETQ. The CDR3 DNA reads TGCGCCAGCAGCGGCAGGGGGTACAATGAGCAGTTCTTC. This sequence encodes CASSGRGYNEQFF.

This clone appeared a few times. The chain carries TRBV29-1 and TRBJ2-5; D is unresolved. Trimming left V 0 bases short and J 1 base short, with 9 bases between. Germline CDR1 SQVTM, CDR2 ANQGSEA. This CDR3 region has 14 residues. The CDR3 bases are TGCAGCGTTGAAGAACAGAACGTCCAAGAGACCCAGTACTTC. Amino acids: CSVEEQNVQETQYF.

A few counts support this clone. This chain's CDR3 is CASSLGGTGYNEQFF. CDR3 DNA: TGTGCCAGCAGCCTTGGAGGGACAGGGTACAATGAGCAGTTCTTC. The chain joins TRBV14 to TRBJ2-1; 9 bases are shared with TRBD1. The V segment lost 4 bases and the J segment 4 bases; nucleotides outside the gene matches: 5. Germline lookup yields CDR1 SGHDN and CDR2 FVKESK. This CDR3 contains 15 residues.

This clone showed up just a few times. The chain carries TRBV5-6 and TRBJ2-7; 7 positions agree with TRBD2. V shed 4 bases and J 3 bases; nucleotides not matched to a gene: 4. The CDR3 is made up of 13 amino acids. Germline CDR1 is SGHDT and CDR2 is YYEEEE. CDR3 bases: TGTGCCAGCAGCCCGGGACTAATCTACGAGCAGTACGTC. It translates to CASSPGLIYEQYV.

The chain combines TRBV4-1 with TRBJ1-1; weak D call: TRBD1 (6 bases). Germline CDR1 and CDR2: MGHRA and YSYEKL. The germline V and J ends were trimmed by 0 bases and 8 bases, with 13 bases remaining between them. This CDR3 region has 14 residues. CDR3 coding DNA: TGCGCCAGCAGCCAAGATGACAGGTTTACCGAAGCTTTCTTT. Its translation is CASSQDDRFTEAFF.

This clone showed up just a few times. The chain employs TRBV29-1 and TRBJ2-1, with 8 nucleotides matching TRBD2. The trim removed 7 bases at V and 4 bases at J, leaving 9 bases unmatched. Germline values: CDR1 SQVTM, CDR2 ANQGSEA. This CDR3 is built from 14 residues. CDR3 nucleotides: TGCAGCGCTTCCCGGGGGGGCGGTTACAATGAGCAGTTCTTC. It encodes CSASRGGGYNEQFF.

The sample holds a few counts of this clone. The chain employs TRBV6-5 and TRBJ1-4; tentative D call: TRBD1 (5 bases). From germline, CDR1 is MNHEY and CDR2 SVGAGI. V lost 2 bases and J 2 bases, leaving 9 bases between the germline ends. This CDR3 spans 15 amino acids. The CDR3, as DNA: TGTGCCAGCAGTTACGGGGGGAACACTAATGAAAAACTGTTTTTT. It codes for CASSYGGNTNEKLFF.